The following is a T cell receptor beta chain sequence with its context. The data were taken from a study of blood T cell repertoires in COVID-19. This CDR3 is built from 14 residues. With 2 bases removed from V and 2 bases from J, the gap between germline ends came to 8 bases. CDR1 and CDR2 (germline): KGHDR, SFDVKD. Authors' methods: Researchers report that nucleated cell counts were estimated from reference gene primer amplification. Only in-frame clones appear in the TCRdb table, and some are missing; sequencing was by immunoSEQ multiplex PCR. From that table come the V and J calls and clone size; the DNA was used to work out D and trimming. The sample has 450,000 to 500,000 clones, 87% seen once.

This TCR derives from a woman in her late teens or twenties who had recovered from COVID-19. The V and J genes are TRBV24-1 and TRBJ1-2, with D tentatively TRBD1 (6 bases). The sequencing sample was made of PBMCs or T cells enriched from blood (not recorded which). CDR3 in DNA: TGTGCCACCAGTGATTATGACAGGAACTATGGCTACACCTTC. Translating gives CATSDYDRNYGYTF.